The 13 T cell receptor beta chains presented below share a single source sample, sequenced in a study of OX40 agonist ivuxolimab in advanced cancers. Produced via immunoSEQ multiplex PCR; TCRdb's table is partial and in-frame only. This repertoire shows 60,000 to 85,000 clones, approximately 86% found once; its top ten account for 1.5% to 2%. Source: CD4+ or CD8+ T cells sorted from blood, taken in a trial of the OX40 agonist ivuxolimab. The receptors were sampled from an adult with an advanced solid tumor such as melanoma, head and neck, liver or kidney cancer.

The V and J genes are TRBV11-2 and TRBJ2-1; TRBD2 agrees at 11 bases. Germline V gene lookup returns CDR1 SGHAT and CDR2 FQNNGV. The CDR3 runs 15 residues. The V and J ends lost 6 bases and 4 bases, in that order; junction bases with no gene match: 5. CDR3 in amino acids: CASSQGLAAYNEQFF. DNA of the CDR3: TGTGCCAGCAGTCAGGGACTAGCGGCTTACAATGAGCAGTTCTTC.

The V gene is TRBV6-5, the J gene TRBJ2-7; no firm D call. This CDR3 is 13 amino acids long. The ends were cut back, 7 bases at V and 2 bases at J, with 12 bases in the middle. CDR1 MNHEY and CDR2 SVGAGI come from the germline V gene. CDR3 DNA sequence: TGTGCCAGCACCCGCGGAGCCACCTACGAGCAGTACTTC. Its protein is CASTRGATYEQYF.

This clone was seen only once. In DNA form, the CDR3 reads TGTGCCAGTAGTATGCTCGGGCCACCCATTGGTACCGGGGAGCTGTTTTTT. Its translation is CASSMLGPPIGTGELFF. This chain connects TRBV19 to TRBJ2-2, with unresolved D. This CDR3 has 17 amino acids. V gave up 3 bases and J gave up 5 bases, with 19 bases separating them. Germline V gives CDR1 LNHDA, CDR2 SQIVND (reference sequence).

The chain is built from TRBV27 and TRBJ2-7; maybe TRBD1 (6 bases). The germline V gene has CDR1 MNHEY and CDR2 SMNVEV (reference sequence). V lost 6 bases to trimming and J lost 3 bases, with 18 bases between them. CDR3 size: 15 residues. The CDR3 region has the DNA TGTGCCAGCAGCCGTCAGGGGCGAAATAACTACGAGCAGTACTTC. As protein: CASSRQGRNNYEQYF.

This sequence joins TRBV28 and TRBJ1-2; a weak D match, TRBD1 (5 bases). The germline V gene has CDR1 MDHEN and CDR2 SYDVKM. The CDR3 sequence is 14 residues long. The V and J ends lost 1 base and 7 bases respectively, with 13 bases between them. Here the CDR3 DNA reads TGTGCCAGCAGTTTATCGGCACGGGGGTCTGGCTACACCTTC. Its protein is CASSLSARGSGYTF.

The chain joins TRBV27 to TRBJ2-7; 7 positions match TRBD1. The germline V gene has CDR1 MNHEY and CDR2 SMNVEV (reference sequence). Losses at the gene ends were 4 bases for V and 3 bases for J; bases not matched to a gene: 12. This CDR3 comprises 16 residues. The CDR3 bases are TGTGCCAGCAGTTCCCCTCACAGGGGCGCGGTCTACGAGCAGTACTTC. Translation gives CASSSPHRGAVYEQYF.

A few counts support this clone. The chain couples TRBV7-3 to TRBJ1-6; D ambiguous. V lost 3 bases and J 7 bases, leaving 7 bases between the germline ends. Germline V gene data show CDR1 as SGHTA and CDR2 as FQGTGA. The CDR3 covers 13 residues. Written as DNA, the CDR3 is TGTGCCAGCAGCTTTGGACGGAATTCACCCCTCCACTTT. Its translation: CASSFGRNSPLHF.

The J gene is TRBJ2-5, the V gene TRBV12-5; 7 positions match TRBD2. The ends lost 3 bases at V and 2 bases at J; junction bases unmatched: 0. The CDR3 sequence is 13 residues long. The germline gives CDR1 LGHNT, CDR2 FRNRAP. The CDR3 sequence is CASGFGGQETQYF. The DNA of the CDR3 is TGTGCTAGTGGTTTCGGGGGGCAAGAGACCCAGTACTTC.

The chain joins TRBV7-8 to TRBJ1-5; no clear D gene. CDR1 and CDR2 (germline): SGHVS, FQNEAQ. The CDR3 loop spans 16 amino acids. Between the trimmed V and J ends, which lost 5 bases and 3 bases, there was a span of 17 bases. CDR3 in DNA: TGTGCCAGCAGCGTGGTAGGTGGCCTTCTCAATCAGCCCCAGCATTTT. It encodes CASSVVGGLLNQPQHF.

This chain joins TRBV7-2 and TRBJ1-5; TRBD1 might be the D (5 bases). In germline, CDR1 is SGHTA, CDR2 FQGNSA. This CDR3 has 15 residues. V was pared by 0 bases and J by 6 bases, with 12 bases between. CDR3 sequence (DNA): TGTGCCAGCAGCTTAGCGGGGGGGTTGGGTCAGCCCCAGCATTTT. This encodes CASSLAGGLGQPQHF.

V usage is TRBV18 and J usage is TRBJ1-6, with 7 positions matching TRBD1. V shed 3 bases and J 10 bases; nucleotides not matched to a gene: 6. The CDR3 has 14 amino acids. Germline loops: CDR1 KGHSH, CDR2 LQKENI. This CDR3 reads CASSPRQGQSPLHF. Written as DNA, the CDR3 is TGTGCCAGCTCACCCAGACAGGGCCAGTCACCCCTCCACTTT.

The genes are TRBV28 and TRBJ2-1; D is perhaps TRBD1 (5 bases). Germline V CDR1 and CDR2: MDHEN, SYDVKM. The CDR3 runs 13 residues. Deletions cut 5 bases from V and 14 bases from J, with 19 bases between. Here the CDR3 reads CASSTNDRKEEFF. Here the CDR3 DNA reads TGTGCCAGCAGTACTAATGACAGAAAGGAAGAGTTCTTC.

The chain uses TRBV6-1 and TRBJ2-5; possibly TRBD1 for D (7 bases). The CDR3 is made up of 13 amino acids. Trimming stripped 2 bases from V and 4 bases from J, with 8 bases between. Germline values: CDR1 MNHNS, CDR2 SASEGT. The CDR3 coding sequence is TGTGCCAGCAGTGAACAGGGGGGAGAGACCCAGTACTTC. As protein: CASSEQGGETQYF.